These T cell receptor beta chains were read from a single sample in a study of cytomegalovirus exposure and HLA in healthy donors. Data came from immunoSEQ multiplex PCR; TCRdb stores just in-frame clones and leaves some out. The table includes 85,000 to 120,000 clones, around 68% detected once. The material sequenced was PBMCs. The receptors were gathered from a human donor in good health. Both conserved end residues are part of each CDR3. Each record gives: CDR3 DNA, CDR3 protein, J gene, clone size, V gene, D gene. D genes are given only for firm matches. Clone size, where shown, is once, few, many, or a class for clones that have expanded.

TGTGCCAGTAGTAAAGCAGGGGGCGCCCAGAACACCGGGGAGCTGTTTTTT CASSKAGGAQNTGELFF TRBJ2-2 NA TRBV19 TRBD1
TGTGCCAGCAGCTTGGTTGGGGCAGGGGGCTCTGGTGCAGATACGCAGTATTTT CASSLVGAGGSGADTQYF TRBJ2-3 once TRBV5-6 TRBD1
TGTGCCAGCAGTTATGCTCTCAGGGATAAAGGCTATGGCTACACCTTC CASSYALRDKGYGYTF TRBJ1-2 NA TRBV6-6 NA
TGTGCCAGCAGTTACTCGCGTACAGGGGGCAACTATGGCTACACCTTC CASSYSRTGGNYGYTF TRBJ1-2 NA TRBV6-5 TRBD1
TGCAGTGCTAGCGTTGTTGAAGCTTTCTTT CSASVVEAFF TRBJ1-1 few TRBV20-1 NA
TGTGCCACCTCGGGACTAGCCAAAAACATTCAGTACTTC CATSGLAKNIQYF TRBJ2-4 few TRBV19 NA
TGCAGCGTTTCAAGCCTAGCGGGGGCCTACGAGCAGTACTTC CSVSSLAGAYEQYF TRBJ2-7 NA TRBV29-1 TRBD2
TGTGCCAGCAGTTACTCGAGAGGTGGTAACACTGAAGCTTTCTTT CASSYSRGGNTEAFF TRBJ1-1 many TRBV6-6 NA
TGTGCCAGCAGCTTAGTGTCCGGGACAGTGAACACTGAAGCTTTCTTT CASSLVSGTVNTEAFF TRBJ1-1 NA TRBV7-8 TRBD1
TGCGCCAGGAGCGGAGGGAGGGATTCACCCCTCCACTTT CARSGGRDSPLHF TRBJ1-6 few TRBV10-2 NA
TGTGCCAGCAGTTACGACGGACTAGCTGGGGGCAATGAGCAGTTCTTC CASSYDGLAGGNEQFF TRBJ2-1 few TRBV6-5 TRBD2
TGTGCCAGTAGTTATTTGGGACAGAGGGCTGAAGCTTTCTTT CASSYLGQRAEAFF TRBJ1-1 NA TRBV19 TRBD1
TGTGCCAGCAGCCCGGGGAGGAGGGGCCATAATTCACCCCTCCACTTT CASSPGRRGHNSPLHF TRBJ1-6 NA TRBV28 NA
TGTGCCAGCAGCCTAGCGGGGGGGAGGCCCTACGAGCAGTACTTC CASSLAGGRPYEQYF TRBJ2-7 NA TRBV27 TRBD2
TGTGCCAGCAGCTTCGGCAGGGGGAGAGGTGACTACGAGCAGTACTTC CASSFGRGRGDYEQYF TRBJ2-7 once TRBV5-5 TRBD1
TGTGCCAGCAGTCGCGGTAGCGGGTGGGATGAGCAGTTCTTC CASSRGSGWDEQFF TRBJ2-1 few TRBV5-4 TRBD2
TGTGCCAGCAGTGGCCGACGACAGGACAGGGCTGGGGCCAACGTCCTGACTTTC CASSGRRQDRAGANVLTF TRBJ2-6 NA TRBV25-1 TRBD1
TGTGCCAGCTCGCGGGGACAGGAGGGCTACACCTTC CASSRGQEGYTF TRBJ1-2 NA TRBV7-9 TRBD1
TGTGCCAGCAGCTTTTACAGCCAAGAGACCCAGTACTTC CASSFYSQETQYF TRBJ2-5 NA TRBV5-5 NA
TGTGCCAGCAGTGAAGCTCGAGCGGGAGTTTACGAGCAGTACTTC CASSEARAGVYEQYF TRBJ2-7 NA TRBV2 TRBD2
TGTGCCAGGAATTCTACGCGGTGTAATTCACCCCTCCACTTT CARNSTRCNSPLHF TRBJ1-6 NA TRBV19 NA
TGTGCCAGCTCACCAAAGGGACTAGCGGGAGCGGGGTCCTACGAGCAGTACTTC CASSPKGLAGAGSYEQYF TRBJ2-7 NA TRBV18 TRBD2
TGTGCCAGCAGTGATTTTCGGGAACGCACAGATACGCAGTATTTT CASSDFRERTDTQYF TRBJ2-3 NA TRBV25-1 NA
TGCGCCAGCAGCCTGGGGGGGGCGGGAGTCCAAGAGACCCAGTACTTC CASSLGGAGVQETQYF TRBJ2-5 NA TRBV5-1 NA
TGTGCCAGCAGCGAATTTGATAGCTCCTACAATGAGCAGTTCTTC CASSEFDSSYNEQFF TRBJ2-1 NA TRBV9 NA
TGCGCCAGCAGTTGGACTAGCGGGAGCACAGATACGCAGTATTTT CASSWTSGSTDTQYF TRBJ2-3 few TRBV5-1 TRBD2
TGTGCCAGCAGCCCCTCGGCTAGCGGGAGAACAGATACGCAGTATTTT CASSPSASGRTDTQYF TRBJ2-3 NA TRBV7-3 TRBD2